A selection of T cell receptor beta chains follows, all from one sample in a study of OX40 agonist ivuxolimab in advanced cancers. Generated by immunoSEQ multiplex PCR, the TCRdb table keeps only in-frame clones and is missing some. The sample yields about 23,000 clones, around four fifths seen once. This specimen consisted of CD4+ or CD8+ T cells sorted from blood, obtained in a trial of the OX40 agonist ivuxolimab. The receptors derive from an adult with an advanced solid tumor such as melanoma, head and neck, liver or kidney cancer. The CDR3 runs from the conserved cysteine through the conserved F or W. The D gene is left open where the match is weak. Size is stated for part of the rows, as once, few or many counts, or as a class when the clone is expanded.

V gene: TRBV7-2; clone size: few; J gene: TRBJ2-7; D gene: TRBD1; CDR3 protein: CASSLGGTVGYEQYF; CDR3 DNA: TGTGCCAGCAGCTTAGGGGGGACAGTGGGCTACGAGCAGTACTTC
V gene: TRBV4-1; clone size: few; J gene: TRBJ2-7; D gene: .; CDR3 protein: CASSTPPQSQTYEQYF; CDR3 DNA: TGCGCCAGCAGCACCCCACCACAGTCTCAAACCTACGAGCAGTACTTC
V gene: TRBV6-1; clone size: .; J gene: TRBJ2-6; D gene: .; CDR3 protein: CASSEHGGSGANVLTF; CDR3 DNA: TGTGCCAGCAGTGAGCATGGCGGCTCTGGGGCCAACGTCCTGACTTTC
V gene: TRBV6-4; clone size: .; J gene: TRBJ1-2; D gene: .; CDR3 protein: CASSSGNLNYGYTF; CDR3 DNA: TGTGCCAGCAGTTCAGGGAATCTAAACTATGGCTACACCTTC
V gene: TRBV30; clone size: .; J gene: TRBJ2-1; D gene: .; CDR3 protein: CAWLKPIRTYNEQFF; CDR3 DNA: TGTGCCTGGTTGAAGCCTATCAGAACTTACAATGAGCAGTTCTTC
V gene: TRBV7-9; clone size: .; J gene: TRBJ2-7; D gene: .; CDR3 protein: CASSPSTGQSFYEQYF; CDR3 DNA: TGTGCCAGCAGCCCTTCTACGGGGCAATCGTTCTACGAGCAGTACTTC
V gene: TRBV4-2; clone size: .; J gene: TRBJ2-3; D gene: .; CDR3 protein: CASSQVTDTQYF; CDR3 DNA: TGTGCCAGCAGCCAAGTTACAGATACGCAGTATTTT
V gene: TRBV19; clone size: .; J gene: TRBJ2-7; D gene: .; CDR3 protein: CASSSLGGPAEQYF; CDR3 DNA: TGTGCCAGTAGTTCCTTGGGGGGCCCGGCCGAGCAGTACTTC
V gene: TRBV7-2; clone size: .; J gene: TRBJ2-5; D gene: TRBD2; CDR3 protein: CASSLVAWGGQETQYF; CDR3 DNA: TGTGCCAGCAGCTTAGTGGCTTGGGGGGGGCAAGAGACCCAGTACTTC
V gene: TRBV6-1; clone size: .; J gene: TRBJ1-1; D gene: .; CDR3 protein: CASTLGRNTEAFF; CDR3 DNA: TGTGCCAGCACCCTAGGGCGGAACACTGAAGCTTTCTTT
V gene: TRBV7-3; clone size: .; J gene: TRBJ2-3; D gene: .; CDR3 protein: CASSPGQPTDTQYF; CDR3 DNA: TGTGCCAGCAGCCCCGGACAGCCCACAGATACGCAGTATTTT
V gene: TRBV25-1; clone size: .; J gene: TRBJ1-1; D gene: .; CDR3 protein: CASSEVLGAWTEAFF; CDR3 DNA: TGTGCCAGCAGTGAAGTTTTGGGGGCTTGGACTGAAGCTTTCTTT
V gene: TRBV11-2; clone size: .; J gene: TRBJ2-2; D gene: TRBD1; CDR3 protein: CASTADRDGELFF; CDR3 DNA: TGTGCCAGCACCGCAGACAGGGACGGGGAGCTGTTTTTT
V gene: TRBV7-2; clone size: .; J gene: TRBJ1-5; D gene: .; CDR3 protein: CASSLVGNSNQPQHF; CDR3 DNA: TGTGCCAGCAGCTTAGTGGGGAATAGCAATCAGCCCCAGCATTTT
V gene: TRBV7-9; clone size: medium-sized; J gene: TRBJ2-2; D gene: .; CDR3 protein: CASSLGVANTGELFF; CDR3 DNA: TGTGCCAGCAGCTTGGGGGTCGCGAACACCGGGGAGCTGTTTTTT
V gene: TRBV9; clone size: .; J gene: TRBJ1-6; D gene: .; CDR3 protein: CASSRDDSPLHF; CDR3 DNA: TGTGCCAGCAGCCGGGACGATTCACCCCTCCACTTT
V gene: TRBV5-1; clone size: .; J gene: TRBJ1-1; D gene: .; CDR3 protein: CASSLRRETRNTEAFF; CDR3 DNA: TGCGCCAGCAGCTTGAGGAGAGAAACTAGGAACACTGAAGCTTTCTTT
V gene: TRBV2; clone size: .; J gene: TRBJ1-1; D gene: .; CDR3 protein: CASSGVIGAEAFF; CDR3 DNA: TGTGCCAGCAGTGGGGTGATCGGCGCTGAAGCTTTCTTT
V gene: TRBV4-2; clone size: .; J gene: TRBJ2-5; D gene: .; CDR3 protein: CASSQDVVGETQYF; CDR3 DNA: TGTGCCAGCAGCCAAGATGTGGTCGGAGAGACCCAGTACTTC
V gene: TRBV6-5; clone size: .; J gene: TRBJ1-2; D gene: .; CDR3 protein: CASSAGRNNYGYTF; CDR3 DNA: TGTGCCAGCAGCGCGGGACGGAACAACTATGGCTACACCTTC
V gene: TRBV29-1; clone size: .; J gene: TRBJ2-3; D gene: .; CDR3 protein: CSTQDGDTQYF; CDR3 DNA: TGCAGCACCCAGGACGGAGATACGCAGTATTTT
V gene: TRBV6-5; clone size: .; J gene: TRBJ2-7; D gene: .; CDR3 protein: CASSSHYEQYF; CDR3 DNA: TGTGCCAGCAGTTCACACTACGAGCAGTACTTC
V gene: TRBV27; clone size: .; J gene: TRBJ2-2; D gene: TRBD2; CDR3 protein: CASWPSGYTGELFF; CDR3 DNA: TGTGCCAGCTGGCCTAGCGGGTACACCGGGGAGCTGTTTTTT
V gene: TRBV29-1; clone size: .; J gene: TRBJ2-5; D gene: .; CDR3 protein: CSVLGGVAQYF; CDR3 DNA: TGCAGCGTTCTTGGTGGGGTGGCCCAGTACTTC
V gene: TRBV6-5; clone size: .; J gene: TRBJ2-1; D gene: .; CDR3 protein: CASRVRDSTYNEQFF; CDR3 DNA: TGTGCCAGCAGGGTCCGGGACTCGACCTACAATGAGCAGTTCTTC
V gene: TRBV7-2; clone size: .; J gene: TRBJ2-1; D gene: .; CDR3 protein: CASSLGRRDEQFF; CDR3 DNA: TGTGCCAGCAGCTTGGGACGCCGGGATGAGCAGTTCTTC
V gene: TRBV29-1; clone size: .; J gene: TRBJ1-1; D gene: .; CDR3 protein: CSAARGSGNTEAFF; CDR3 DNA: TGCAGCGCCGCGAGGGGCTCGGGGAACACTGAAGCTTTCTTT
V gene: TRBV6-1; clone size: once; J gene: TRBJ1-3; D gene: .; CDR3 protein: CASSLDRNRNTIYF; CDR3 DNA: TGTGCCAGCAGCTTAGACAGGAATAGGAACACCATATATTTT
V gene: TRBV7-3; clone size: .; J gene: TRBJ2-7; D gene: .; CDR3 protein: CASSLDTFSYEQYF; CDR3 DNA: TGTGCCAGCAGTTTAGACACTTTTTCCTACGAGCAGTACTTC
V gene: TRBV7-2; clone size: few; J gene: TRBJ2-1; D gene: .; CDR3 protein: CASSLDPSGNEQFF; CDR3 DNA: TGTGCCAGCAGCTTAGATCCAAGCGGCAATGAGCAGTTCTTC
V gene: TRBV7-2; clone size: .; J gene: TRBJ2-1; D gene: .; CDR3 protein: CASSLDPSSYNEQFF; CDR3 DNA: TGTGCCAGCAGCTTAGACCCAAGCTCCTACAATGAGCAGTTCTTC
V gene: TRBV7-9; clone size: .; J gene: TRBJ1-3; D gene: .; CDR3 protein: CASSFDISGNTIYF; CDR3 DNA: TGTGCCAGCAGCTTTGACATCTCTGGAAACACCATATATTTT
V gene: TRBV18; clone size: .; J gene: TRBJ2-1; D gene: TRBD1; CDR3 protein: CASSSSRDRGIF; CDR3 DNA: TGTGCCAGCTCATCAAGCCGGGACAGGGGGATCTTC
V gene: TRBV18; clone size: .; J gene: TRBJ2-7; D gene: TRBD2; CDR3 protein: CASSPTSGGRYEQYF; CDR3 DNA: TGTGCCAGCTCACCTACTAGCGGGGGTCGATACGAGCAGTACTTC
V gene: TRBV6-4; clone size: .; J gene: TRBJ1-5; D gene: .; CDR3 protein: CASSDSNRKNSNQPQHF; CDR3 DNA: TGTGCCAGCAGTGACTCGAATAGGAAGAATAGCAATCAGCCCCAGCATTTT
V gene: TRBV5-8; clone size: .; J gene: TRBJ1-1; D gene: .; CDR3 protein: CASSLEGARRNTEAFF; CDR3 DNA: TGTGCCAGCAGCTTGGAAGGGGCGAGGAGAAACACTGAAGCTTTCTTT
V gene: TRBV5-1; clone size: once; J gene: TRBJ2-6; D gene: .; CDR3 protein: CASSRTGSGANVLTF; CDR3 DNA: TGCGCCAGCAGCCGTACAGGGAGTGGGGCCAACGTCCTGACTTTC
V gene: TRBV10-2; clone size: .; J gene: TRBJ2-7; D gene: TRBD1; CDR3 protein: CASSEPRDRQTYEQYF; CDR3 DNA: TGCGCCAGCAGTGAACCCCGGGACAGGCAAACCTACGAGCAGTACTTC
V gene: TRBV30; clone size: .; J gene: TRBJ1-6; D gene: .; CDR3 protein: CAWSSAGGNSPLHF; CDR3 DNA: TGTGCCTGGTCATCGGCAGGAGGCAATTCACCCCTCCACTTT
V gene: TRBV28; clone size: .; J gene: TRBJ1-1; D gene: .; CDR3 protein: CASPGRGLRGTEAFF; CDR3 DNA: TGTGCCAGCCCGGGAAGGGGTTTGCGGGGGACTGAAGCTTTCTTT
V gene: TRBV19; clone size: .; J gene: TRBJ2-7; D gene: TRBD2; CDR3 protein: CASSRTSAAYEQYF; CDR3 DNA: TGTGCCAGTAGCAGGACTAGCGCCGCCTACGAGCAGTACTTC
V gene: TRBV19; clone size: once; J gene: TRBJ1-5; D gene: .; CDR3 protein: CASRGEAQYYSNQPQHF; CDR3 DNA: TGTGCCAGTAGAGGCGAAGCCCAGTACTATAGCAATCAGCCCCAGCATTTT
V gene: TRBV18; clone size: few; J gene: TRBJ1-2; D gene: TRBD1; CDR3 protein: CASSPQDRPGDGYTF; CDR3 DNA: TGTGCCAGCTCACCTCAGGACAGGCCTGGCGATGGCTACACCTTC
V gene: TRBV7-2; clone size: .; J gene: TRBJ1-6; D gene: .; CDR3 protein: CASSFYRDSPLHF; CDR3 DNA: TGTGCCAGCAGCTTTTACAGAGATTCACCCCTCCACTTT
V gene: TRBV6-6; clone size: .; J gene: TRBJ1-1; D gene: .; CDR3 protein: CASRKGGFTEAFF; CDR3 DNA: TGTGCCAGCCGGAAGGGAGGGTTTACTGAAGCTTTCTTT